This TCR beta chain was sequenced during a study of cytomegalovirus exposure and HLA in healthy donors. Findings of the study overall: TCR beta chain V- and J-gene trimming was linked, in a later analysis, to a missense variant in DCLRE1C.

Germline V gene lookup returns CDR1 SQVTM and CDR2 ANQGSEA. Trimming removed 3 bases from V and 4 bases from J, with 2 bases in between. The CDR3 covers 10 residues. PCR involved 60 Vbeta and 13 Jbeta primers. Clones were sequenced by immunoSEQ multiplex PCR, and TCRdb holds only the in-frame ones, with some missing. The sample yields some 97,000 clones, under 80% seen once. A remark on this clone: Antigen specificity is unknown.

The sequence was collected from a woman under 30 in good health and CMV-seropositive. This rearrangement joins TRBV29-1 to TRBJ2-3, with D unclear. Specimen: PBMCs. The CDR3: CSVDADTQYF. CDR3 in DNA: TGCAGCGTTGACGCAGATACGCAGTATTTT.